These 22 T cell receptor beta chains were sequenced from one sample in a study of cytomegalovirus exposure and HLA in healthy donors. PCR primers comprised 60 Vbeta and 13 Jbeta primers. The method was immunoSEQ multiplex PCR; TCRdb's version includes in-frame clones alone and lacks a portion of them. The top ten hold roughly 2.1% of the sample, which has approximately 190,000 clones, about three quarters seen once. The material sequenced was PBMCs. These receptor sequences come from a woman in her twenties or thirties in good health and CMV-seropositive.

This clone has just a few counts. The V and J genes are TRBV13 and TRBJ2-1; 7 bases agree with TRBD2. Losses at the gene ends were 5 bases for V and 6 bases for J; bases not matched to a gene: 7. The CDR3 runs 14 residues. From germline, CDR1 is PRHDT and CDR2 FYEKMQ (reference sequence). The CDR3 is CASSSGTRFNEQFF. Written as DNA, the CDR3 is TGTGCCAGCAGCAGCGGGACTCGATTCAATGAGCAGTTCTTC. The variable domain in full, completed from reference TRBV13 and TRBJ2-1, reads AAGVIQSPRHLIKEKRETATLKCYPIPRHDTVYWYQQGPGQDPQFLISFYEKMQSDKGSIPDRFSAQQFSDYHSELNMSSLELGDSALYFCASSSGTRFNEQFFGPGTRLTVL.

This clone came up a few times. CDR3 sequence reads: CASRPRAATSSYNEQFF. In DNA, the CDR3 is TGCGCCAGCAGACCCCGTGCGGCAACCAGCTCCTACAATGAGCAGTTCTTC. This chain uses TRBV5-1 with TRBJ2-1; D unresolved. This CDR3 spans 17 amino acids. Per the germline V gene, CDR1 is SGHRS and CDR2 is YFSETQ. Trimming shortened V by 5 bases and J by 0 bases, and 18 bases separated the two germline ends.

This chain connects TRBV11-2 to TRBJ2-5; 7 positions match TRBD2. The V and J ends lost 0 bases and 5 bases, in that order; junction bases with no gene match: 9. The CDR3 consists of 16 residues. Germline lookup yields CDR1 SGHAT and CDR2 FQNNGV. CDR3 coding DNA: TGTGCCAGCAGCTTAGATGGGGTCCGGGGAGGGGAGACCCAGTACTTC. Protein: CASSLDGVRGGETQYF.

This clone turned up a few times. The chain uses TRBV5-1 and TRBJ2-3; D is unclear. The ends were cut back, 4 bases at V and 5 bases at J, with 20 bases in the middle. The germline V gene encodes CDR1 SGHRS and CDR2 YFSETQ. This CDR3 is built from 16 residues. The DNA of the CDR3 is TGCGCCAGCAGCCCGTCCCCCGGGTCCCAAGGAGATACGCAGTATTTT. As protein: CASSPSPGSQGDTQYF.

The chain combines TRBV4-1 with TRBJ1-1, with 10 bases identical to TRBD1. Germline V gives CDR1 MGHRA, CDR2 YSYEKL. This CDR3 has 16 residues. V dropped 3 bases and J dropped 4; count of bases not matched to a gene: 8. CDR3 protein: CASSQGQGLGGTEAFF. The CDR3, as DNA: TGCGCCAGCAGCCAGGGACAGGGGTTAGGGGGCACTGAAGCTTTCTTT.

The genes are TRBV9 and TRBJ1-2; D is possibly TRBD1 (5 bases). V gave up 3 bases and J gave up 2 bases, with 14 bases separating them. The CDR3 has 15 residues. The germline CDR1 and CDR2 sequences are SGDLS and YYNGEE. CDR3 protein: CASSADRGRNYGYTF. The CDR3 DNA reads TGTGCCAGCAGCGCCGACAGAGGGAGGAACTATGGCTACACCTTC.

The chain carries TRBV7-3 and TRBJ2-5, with 10 bases identical to TRBD1. The ends lost 4 bases at V and 5 bases at J; junction bases unmatched: 10. The CDR3 contains 16 residues. In germline, CDR1 is SGHTA, CDR2 FQGTGA. The CDR3 reads CASSSGATGGRETQYF. CDR3 coding DNA: TGTGCCAGCAGCTCCGGGGCGACAGGGGGCAGGGAGACCCAGTACTTC.

The V gene is TRBV6-6, the J gene TRBJ1-6; no definite D call. From germline, CDR1 is MNHNY and CDR2 SVGAGI (reference sequence). Trimming stripped 6 bases from V and 10 bases from J, with 19 bases between. This CDR3 comprises 15 residues. The CDR3 here is CASSLDGASRSPLHF. The DNA of the CDR3 is TGTGCCAGCAGCCTCGACGGCGCCTCGAGGTCACCCCTCCACTTT.

This clone was counted a few times. A read error is the likely source, as a far larger clone sits one nucleotide away. V and J are TRBV6-5 and TRBJ1-2; a weak D match, TRBD1 (5 bases). The V gene's germline CDR1 is MNHEY and CDR2 SVGAGI. The CDR3 has 14 amino acids. The CDR3 region is CARSYSPGWYGYTF. CDR3 coding DNA: TGTGCCAGGAGTTACTCGCCAGGGTGGTATGGCTACACCTTC.

The rearrangement links TRBV2 to TRBJ1-1; D may be TRBD1 (5 bases). Germline CDR1 is SNHLY and CDR2 is FYNNEI. V was cut by 6 bases and J by 5 bases, with 10 bases left in between. The CDR3 loop spans 12 amino acids. CDR3 coding DNA: TGTGCCAGCAGGCGGGAGGGGACTGAAGCTTTCTTT. This translates into CASRREGTEAFF.

The chain joins TRBV4-3 to TRBJ2-5; 9 nucleotides agree with TRBD2. There are 17 residues in the CDR3. V shed 2 bases and J 4 bases; nucleotides not matched to a gene: 11. CDR1 and CDR2 (germline): LGHNA, YSLEER. In nucleotides, the CDR3 is TGCGCCAGCAGCCAATTGTTAGCGGGGGCGTCGGGAGAGACCCAGTACTTC. It translates to CASSQLLAGASGETQYF.

The table lists this clone with a few counts. CDR3 bases: TGTGCCAGCAGCGCCAGCGGGAGTAGGTCCTACAATGAGCAGTTCTTC. As protein: CASSASGSRSYNEQFF. V gene TRBV7-2 combines with J gene TRBJ2-1; 8 nucleotides match TRBD2. With V trimmed by 5 bases and J by 1 base, 7 bases remained unmatched. The CDR3 spans 16 residues. Per germline, CDR1 SGHTA and CDR2 FQGNSA. Filled out from reference TRBV7-2 and TRBJ2-1, the complete variable domain reads GAGVSQSPSNKVTEKGKDVELRCDPISGHTALYWYRQSLGQGLEFLIYFQGNSAPDKSGLPSDRFSAERTGGSVSTLTIQRTQQEDSAVYLCASSASGSRSYNEQFFGPGTRLTVL.

On this clone: The missing conserved phenylalanine or tryptophan at the end of this CDR3 makes a read error likely. The limits of the CDR3 on the DNA are not certain, so only TCRdb's listed CDR3 is given. The rearrangement links TRBV21-1 to TRBJ2-3; no check of the table's D call, TRBD2, against the DNA was made. TRBV21-1 is shown as a pseudogene. The length of the CDR3 is 12 amino acids, counting both ends. This CDR3 is CASSQIGLADAI.

This clone was detected once. This rearrangement joins TRBV7-2 to TRBJ2-3; no firm D call. V was clipped by 5 bases and J by 0 bases, with 12 bases between them. CDR1 SGHTA and CDR2 FQGNSA come from the germline V gene. The CDR3 extends over 15 amino acids. The CDR3 region has the DNA TGTGCCAGCAGCCGCAGCACGGGTAGCACAGATACGCAGTATTTT. It encodes CASSRSTGSTDTQYF.

The J gene is TRBJ1-3, the V gene TRBV5-5, with D hard to call. With 5 bases removed from V and 4 bases from J, the gap between germline ends came to 10 bases. This CDR3 is 13 amino acids long. Germline loops: CDR1 SGHKS, CDR2 YYEKEE (reference sequence). CDR3 region: CASSYNSGNTIYF. CDR3 bases: TGTGCCAGCAGTTACAATTCAGGAAACACCATATATTTT.

The chain links TRBV5-6 to TRBJ2-1, with TRBD2 matching 7 bases. Trimming removed 4 bases from V and 4 bases from J; junction bases left unmatched: 8. This CDR3 is built from 15 residues. Germline-derived CDR1 and CDR2 are SGHDT and YYEEEE. CDR3 nucleotide sequence: TGTGCCAGCAGCCTGGGGGGGGAGGGGTACAATGAGCAGTTCTTC. As protein: CASSLGGEGYNEQFF.

This clone was seen only a few times. The chain has TRBV4-3 and TRBJ1-1; D is uncertain. V lost 0 bases, J lost 3 bases, and 17 bases lay in between. The germline V gene encodes CDR1 LGHNA and CDR2 YSLEER. The CDR3 loop spans 17 amino acids. CDR3 residues: CASSQDPLGEEYTEAFF. The CDR3 DNA follows: TGCGCCAGCAGCCAAGATCCCCTCGGGGAGGAGTACACTGAAGCTTTCTTT.

This sequence joins TRBV30 and TRBJ2-7; TRBD2 might be the D (5 bases). Looked up from germline, CDR1 is GTSNPN and CDR2 is SVGIG (reference sequence). This CDR3 is built from 13 residues. Trimming pared 1 base from V and 2 bases from J, leaving 9 bases between. CDR3 loop: CAWSAGLTYEQYF. The DNA for the CDR3 is TGTGCCTGGAGTGCCGGACTCACCTACGAGCAGTACTTC.

This chain uses TRBV18 with TRBJ2-5, with D tentatively TRBD2 (6 bases). The ends were cut back, 3 bases at V and 5 bases at J, with 16 bases in the middle. Per the germline V gene, CDR1 is KGHSH and CDR2 is LQKENI. The CDR3 length is 15 residues. The CDR3 loop reads CASSPAGRRQETQYF. The CDR3 coding sequence is TGTGCCAGCTCACCCGCGGGGCGGCGCCAGGAGACCCAGTACTTC.

In nucleotides, the CDR3 is TGTGCCAGCAGCCCTCTTGACAGGGCCCTAGGTCAGTACTTC. Its translation: CASSPLDRALGQYF. V gene TRBV11-2 combines with J gene TRBJ2-7; 7 bases fit TRBD1. CDR1 SGHAT and CDR2 FQNNGV come from the germline V gene. Trimming removed 5 bases from V and 10 bases from J; junction bases left unmatched: 14. There are 14 residues in the CDR3. The whole variable domain, filled in from reference TRBV11-2 and TRBJ2-7, reads EAGVAQSPRYKIIEKRQSVAFWCNPISGHATLYWYQQILGQGPKLLIQFQNNGVVDDSQLPKDRFSAERLKGVDSTLKIQPAKLEDSAVYLCASSPLDRALGQYFGPGTRLTVT.

V is TRBV6-5 and J is TRBJ2-7; 9 nucleotides match TRBD1. V shed 6 bases, J shed 3 bases, and the junction held 9 bases outside the gene matches. The CDR3 loop spans 15 amino acids. Germline V gives CDR1 MNHEY, CDR2 SVGAGI. The CDR3 here is CASRPSGTGHYEQYF. As DNA, the CDR3 is TGTGCCAGCAGACCTTCCGGGACAGGGCACTACGAGCAGTACTTC.

This clone was observed once. A junction end diverges from the germline sequence, so it may reflect a read error. The CDR3 DNA is TGTGCCAGTAGTATAGGTGGGGGGACCCTTATCTTC. It translates to CASSIGGGTLIF. The chain combines TRBV19 with TRBJ2-1; D may be TRBD2 (6 bases). Germline V CDR1 and CDR2: LNHDA, SQIVND (reference sequence). This CDR3 has 12 residues.